One and the same sample provided the 14 T cell receptor beta chains below, sequenced in a study of blood T cell repertoires in COVID-19 (dated by TCRdb to 2018 to 2021). The library was prepared using the immunoSEQ multiplex PCR assay. As stored in TCRdb, this immuneACCESS dataset retains in-frame rearrangements with V and J assigned. A fraction of the clones does not appear; measured against another copy, unresolved V genes explain less than half of the discrepancy, and the remainder lacks a known reason. The sample table contains 95,000 to 150,000 clones; only one count was recorded for approximately 90% of them. Around 7.3% of the sample is in the top ten clones. Sequencing was carried out using peripheral blood. The origin of the receptors is a man aged 45-60 years with acute or convalescent COVID-19.

A single count supports this clone. This chain connects TRBV19 to TRBJ1-5; D not resolved. The V and J ends lost 2 bases and 2 bases respectively, with 7 bases between them. CDR3 length: 14 amino acids. CDR1 and CDR2 (germline): LNHDA, SQIVND (reference sequence). The DNA for the CDR3 is TGTGCCAGTAGTATAATGCGCGGCAATCAGCCCCAGCATTTT. It encodes CASSIMRGNQPQHF.

This clone was counted a single time. The CDR3 reads CASSLKYWAGGKQNTEAFF. The CDR3, as DNA: TGTGCCAGCAGCTTGAAATATTGGGCGGGGGGCAAGCAGAACACTGAAGCTTTCTTT. The gene calls are TRBV5-6 and TRBJ1-1, with D perhaps matching TRBD1 (6 bases). This CDR3 comprises 19 residues. Germline V gene sequence: CDR1 SGHDT, CDR2 YYEEEE. Deletions cut 1 base from V and 1 base from J, with 23 bases between.

The gene calls are TRBV19 and TRBJ2-3; TRBD2 agrees at 10 bases. Germline trimming cut 4 bases from V and 6 bases from J; bases unmatched to any gene: 10. This CDR3 spans 16 amino acids. Germline V gene lookup returns CDR1 LNHDA and CDR2 SQIVND (reference sequence). CDR3 in amino acids: CASSTSGRGITDTQYF. The CDR3 DNA reads as TGTGCCAGTAGTACGAGCGGGAGGGGTATCACGGATACGCAGTATTTT. Looking up the rest from reference TRBV19 and TRBJ2-3 gives the full variable domain: DGGITQSPKYLFRKEGQNVTLSCEQNLNHDAMYWYRQDPGQGLRLIYYSQIVNDFQKGDIAEGYSVSREKKESFPLTVTSAQKNPTAFYLCASSTSGRGITDTQYFGPGTRLTVL.

This clone was seen just once. The chain combines TRBV7-6 with TRBJ2-3; TRBD2 matches 11 bases. Germline V gene data show CDR1 as SGHVS and CDR2 as FNYEAQ. J lost 4 bases, V lost 5 bases, and 5 bases had no gene match. The CDR3 is 15 amino acids. The CDR3 region has the DNA TGTGCCAGCAGCCCGGGACTAGCGGAGTCAGATACGCAGTATTTT. Its translation is CASSPGLAESDTQYF.

The chain carries TRBV4-1 and TRBJ1-5, with 10 bases fitting TRBD1. J lost 6 bases, V lost 3 bases, and 8 bases had no gene match. The length of the CDR3 is 16 residues. Germline lookup yields CDR1 MGHRA and CDR2 YSYEKL. CDR3 loop: CASSQSGTGVFQPQHF. For the CDR3, the DNA is TGCGCCAGCAGCCAGTCCGGGACAGGGGTTTTTCAGCCCCAGCATTTT.

This chain uses TRBV6-5 with TRBJ2-7, with D uncertain. The CDR3 totals 14 residues. V was trimmed by 4 bases and J by 0 bases, leaving 10 bases between them. Per germline, CDR1 MNHEY and CDR2 SVGAGI. The CDR3 region is CASSLMAASYEQYF. As DNA, the CDR3 is TGTGCCAGCAGTTTGATGGCGGCCTCCTACGAGCAGTACTTC.

Only one count was recorded for this clone. The CDR3 is CASSFSGQSNIRGQYF. The CDR3 DNA reads as TGTGCCAGCAGCTTTAGCGGGCAGTCTAACATACGAGGGCAGTACTTC. The chain is built from TRBV7-8 and TRBJ2-7; 7 nucleotides match TRBD2. CDR1 is SGHVS, CDR2 FQNEAQ, per germline. CDR3 length: 16 residues. V gave up 3 bases and J gave up 9 bases; unmatched junction bases: 17.

This clone was seen only once. The genes are TRBV7-2 and TRBJ1-6, with TRBD1 as a possible D gene (5 bases). This CDR3 has 17 amino acids. Germline values: CDR1 SGHTA, CDR2 FQGNSA. V shed 4 bases and J shed 0 bases, with 13 bases lying between them. CDR3 bases: TGTGCCAGCAGCTCGGGGGTCCGAAGCTCCTATAATTCACCCCTCCACTTT. It is translated as CASSSGVRSSYNSPLHF.

This chain uses TRBV5-1 with TRBJ1-4; unclear D gene. CDR3 length: 16 amino acids. Per germline, CDR1 SGHRS and CDR2 YFSETQ. Trimming took off 4 bases at V and 0 bases at J, with 13 bases between the two ends. As DNA, the CDR3 is TGCGCCAGCAGCATAGGGAGCCCACCAACTAATGAAAAACTGTTTTTT. Amino acids: CASSIGSPPTNEKLFF.

About this clone: One end of the junction fails to match germline, which may point to a read error. V gene TRBV3-1 (or the pseudogene TRBV3-2) combines with J gene TRBJ2-7; D perhaps matches TRBD2 (5 bases). The germline CDR1 and CDR2 sequences are LGHDT and YNNKEL (reference sequence). The CDR3 extends over 14 amino acids. CDR3 loop: CANSPLRVLDEQYF. The DNA for the CDR3 is TGTGCCAACAGCCCCCTGAGGGTCCTCGACGAGCAGTACTTC.

A word on this clone: The sample holds other DNA sequences that translate to the same CDR3. The rearrangement uses TRBV5-1 and TRBJ1-1; D remains ambiguous. The CDR3 extends over 14 amino acids. V was clipped by 0 bases and J by 1 base, with 7 bases between them. Looked up from germline, CDR1 is SGHRS and CDR2 is YFSETQ. The chain's CDR3 is CASSLEGGNTEAFF. DNA of the CDR3: TGCGCCAGCAGCTTGGAAGGAGGGAACACTGAAGCTTTCTTT.

The DNA for the CDR3 is TGTGCCAGCAGGGGATCGCAGGGGGCGAGTGGCTACACCTTC. This translates into CASRGSQGASGYTF. The chain has TRBV6-5 and TRBJ1-2, with 8 positions matching TRBD1. Germline-derived CDR1 and CDR2 are MNHEY and SVGAGI. This CDR3 spans 14 amino acids. J was trimmed by 7 bases and V by 6 bases; bases with no gene match: 10.

The chain uses TRBV5-8 and TRBJ1-4; the D is unclear. Germline V CDR1 and CDR2: SGHTS, YDEGEE. Deletions cut 6 bases from V and 4 bases from J, with 13 bases between. The CDR3 consists of 14 residues. CDR3 coding DNA: TGTGCCAGCATGCGGAGGCAGATTAATGAAAAACTGTTTTTT. This gives the protein CASMRRQINEKLFF.

The CDR3 loop reads CAIHSGDNTGELFF. The CDR3 DNA sequence: TGTGCCATCCATAGCGGAGATAACACCGGGGAGCTGTTTTTT. The rearrangement uses TRBV10-3 and TRBJ2-2; D perhaps matches TRBD2 (6 bases). The ends were cut back, 8 bases at V and 2 bases at J, with 12 bases in the middle. Germline CDR1 ENHRY, CDR2 SYGVKD. This CDR3 comprises 14 residues.